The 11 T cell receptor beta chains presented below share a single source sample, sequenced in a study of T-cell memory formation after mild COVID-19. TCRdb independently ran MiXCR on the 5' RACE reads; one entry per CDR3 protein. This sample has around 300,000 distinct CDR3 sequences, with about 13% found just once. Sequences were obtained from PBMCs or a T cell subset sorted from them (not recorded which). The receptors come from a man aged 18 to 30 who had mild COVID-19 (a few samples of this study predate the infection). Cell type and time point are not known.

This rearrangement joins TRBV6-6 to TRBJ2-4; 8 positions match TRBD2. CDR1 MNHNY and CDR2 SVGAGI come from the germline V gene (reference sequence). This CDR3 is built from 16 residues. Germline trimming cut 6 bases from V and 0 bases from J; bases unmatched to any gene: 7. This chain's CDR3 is CASRLAAQLAKNIQYF. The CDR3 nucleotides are TGTGCCAGCAGACTAGCGGCGCAGCTAGCCAAAAACATTCAGTACTTC.

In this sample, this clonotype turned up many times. As DNA, the CDR3 is TGCGCCAGCAGCCTCGGACAGGGGAATGAAAAACTGTTTTTT. It codes for CASSLGQGNEKLFF. The chain combines TRBV5-1 with TRBJ1-4; 9 bases agree with TRBD1. The CDR3 consists of 14 residues. Germline-derived CDR1 and CDR2 are SGHRS and YFSETQ. With 4 bases clipped from V and 5 bases from J, the junction kept 3 bases outside the gene matches.

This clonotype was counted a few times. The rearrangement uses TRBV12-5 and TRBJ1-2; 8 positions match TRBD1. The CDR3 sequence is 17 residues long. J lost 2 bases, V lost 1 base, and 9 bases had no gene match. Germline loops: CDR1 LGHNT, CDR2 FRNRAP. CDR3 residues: CASGLEVGQGGNYGYTF. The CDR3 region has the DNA TGTGCTAGTGGTTTGGAAGTCGGACAGGGAGGAAACTATGGCTACACCTTC.

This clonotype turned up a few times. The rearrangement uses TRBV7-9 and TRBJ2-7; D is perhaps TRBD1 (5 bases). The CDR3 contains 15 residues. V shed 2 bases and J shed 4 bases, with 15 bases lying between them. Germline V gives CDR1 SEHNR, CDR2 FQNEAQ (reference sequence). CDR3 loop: CASSLFDGQSYEQYV. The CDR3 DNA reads TGTGCCAGCAGCTTATTCGACGGACAATCTTACGAGCAGTACGTC.

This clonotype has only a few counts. CDR3: CASSQVATVREAFF. In nucleotides, the CDR3 is TGTGCCAGCAGCCAAGTTGCTACTGTAAGAGAAGCTTTCTTT. The chain combines TRBV3-1 with TRBJ1-1, with D uncertain. Germline values: CDR1 LGHDT, CDR2 YNNKEL (reference sequence). Between the trimmed V and J ends, which lost 1 base and 8 bases, there was a span of 14 bases. The CDR3 runs to 14 residues.

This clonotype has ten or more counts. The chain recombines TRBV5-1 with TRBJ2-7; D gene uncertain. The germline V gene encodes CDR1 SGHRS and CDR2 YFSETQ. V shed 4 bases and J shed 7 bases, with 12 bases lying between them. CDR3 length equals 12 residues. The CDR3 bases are TGCGCCAGCAGCGACCCTCATGGGGAGCAGTACTTC. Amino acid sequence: CASSDPHGEQYF. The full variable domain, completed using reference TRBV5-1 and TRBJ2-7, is KAGVTQTPRYLIKTRGQQVTLSCSPISGHRSVSWYQQTPGQGLQFLFEYFSETQRNKGNFPGRFSGRQFSNSRSEMNVSTLELGDSALYLCASSDPHGEQYFGPGTRLTVT.

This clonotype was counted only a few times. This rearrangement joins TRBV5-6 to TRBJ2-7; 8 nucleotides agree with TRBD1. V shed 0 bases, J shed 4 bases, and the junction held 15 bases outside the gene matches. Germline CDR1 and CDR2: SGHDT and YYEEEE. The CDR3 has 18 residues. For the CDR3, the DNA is TGTGCCAGCAGCTTGGGATATTCTCGACAGGGGCGCGCGTACGAGCAGTACTTC. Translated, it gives CASSLGYSRQGRAYEQYF. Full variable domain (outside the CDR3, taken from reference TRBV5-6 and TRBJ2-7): DAGVTQSPTHLIKTRGQQVTLRCSPKSGHDTVSWYQQALGQGPQFIFQYYEEEERQRGNFPDRFSGHQFPNYSSELNVNALLLGDSALYLCASSLGYSRQGRAYEQYFGPGTRLTVT.

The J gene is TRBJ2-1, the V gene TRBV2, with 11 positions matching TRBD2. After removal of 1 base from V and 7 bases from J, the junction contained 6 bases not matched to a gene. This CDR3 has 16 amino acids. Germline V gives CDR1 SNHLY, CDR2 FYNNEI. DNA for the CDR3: TGTGCCAGCAGTGAAGTAGCGGGGGGGACTTGGAATGAGCAGTTCTTC. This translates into CASSEVAGGTWNEQFF. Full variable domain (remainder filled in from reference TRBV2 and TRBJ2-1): EPEVTQTPSHQVTQMGQEVILRCVPISNHLYFYWYRQILGQKVEFLVSFYNNEISEKSEIFDDQFSVERPDGSNFTLKIRSTKLEDSAMYFCASSEVAGGTWNEQFFGPGTRLTVL.

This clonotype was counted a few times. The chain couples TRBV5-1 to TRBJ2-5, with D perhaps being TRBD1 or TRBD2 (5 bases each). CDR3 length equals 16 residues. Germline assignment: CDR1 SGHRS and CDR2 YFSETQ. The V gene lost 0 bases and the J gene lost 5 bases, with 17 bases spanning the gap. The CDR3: CASSLGGTARGETQYF. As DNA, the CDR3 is TGCGCCAGCAGCTTGGGTGGGACCGCTCGGGGTGAGACCCAGTACTTC.

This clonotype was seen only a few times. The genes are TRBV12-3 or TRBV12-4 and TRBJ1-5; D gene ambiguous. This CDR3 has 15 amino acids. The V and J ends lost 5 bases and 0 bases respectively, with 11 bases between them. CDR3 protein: CASSRDGDSNQPQHF. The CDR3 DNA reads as TGTGCCAGCAGTCGAGACGGAGATAGCAATCAGCCCCAGCATTTT.

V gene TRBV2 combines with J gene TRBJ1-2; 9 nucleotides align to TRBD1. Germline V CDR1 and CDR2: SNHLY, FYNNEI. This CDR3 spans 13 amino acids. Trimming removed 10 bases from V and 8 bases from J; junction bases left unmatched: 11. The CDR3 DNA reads TGTGCCAACCACTTTTGGACAGGGGACGGCTACACCTTC. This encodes CANHFWTGDGYTF. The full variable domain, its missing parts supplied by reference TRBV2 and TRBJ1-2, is EPEVTQTPSHQVTQMGQEVILRCVPISNHLYFYWYRQILGQKVEFLVSFYNNEISEKSEIFDDQFSVERPDGSNFTLKIRSTKLEDSAMYFCANHFWTGDGYTFGSGTRLTVV.